Only a few counts were recorded for the clone carrying this T cell receptor (beta chain). Sequencing was performed with immunoSEQ multiplex PCR; in TCRdb, only in-frame clones are kept and a portion is missing. Among about 120,000 clones listed, 86% were seen once. Germline loops: CDR1 SGDLS, CDR2 YYNGEE. With 0 bases clipped from V and 7 bases from J, the junction kept 8 bases outside the gene matches. The CDR3 covers 17 residues. This specimen comes from a study of blood T cell repertoires in COVID-19. Study summary: PBMCs, B-cell-depleted T cells, or T cells were the source of the cDNA or gDNA that made up the material.

What was sequenced was peripheral blood. V usage is TRBV9 and J usage is TRBJ1-6, with 9 bases that match TRBD1. The clonotype was recovered from an older woman with COVID-19, enrolled during active disease. CDR3 coding DNA: TGTGCCAGCAGCGTAGGACAGGGGGTATCGAGAAATTCACCCCTCCACTTT. Amino acid sequence: CASSVGQGVSRNSPLHF.